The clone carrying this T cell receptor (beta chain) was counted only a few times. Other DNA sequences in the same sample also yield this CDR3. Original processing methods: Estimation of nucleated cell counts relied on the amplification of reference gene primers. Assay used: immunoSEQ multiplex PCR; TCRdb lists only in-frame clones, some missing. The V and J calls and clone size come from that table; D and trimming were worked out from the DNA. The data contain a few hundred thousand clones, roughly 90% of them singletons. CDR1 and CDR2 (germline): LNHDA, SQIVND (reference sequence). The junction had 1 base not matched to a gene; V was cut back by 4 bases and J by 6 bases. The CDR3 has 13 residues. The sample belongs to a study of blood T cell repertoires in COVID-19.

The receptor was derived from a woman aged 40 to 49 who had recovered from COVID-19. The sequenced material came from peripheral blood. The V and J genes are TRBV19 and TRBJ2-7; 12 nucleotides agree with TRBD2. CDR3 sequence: CASSTSGRGEQYF. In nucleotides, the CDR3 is TGTGCCAGTAGTACTAGCGGGAGGGGCGAGCAGTACTTC.